One sample yielded the 12 T cell receptor beta chains listed below, sequenced in a study of technical replicates of blood from a few donors (dated by TCRdb to about 2017). Receptor amplification or capture employed the immunoSEQ multiplex PCR assay. The table comes from immuneACCESS by way of TCRdb, which keeps in-frame sequences with V and J called. Part of the clones is missing from these tables; in studies checked, under half for an unresolved V gene and the rest for unknown reasons. The sample table shows approximately 73,000 clones, and approximately 95% are seen once. The ten top clones hold about 0.25% of the sample. The sequenced sample was T cells isolated from PBMCs. These receptors were taken from a human donor in good health.

The table lists this clone with a count of one. V is TRBV18 and J is TRBJ1-4; D is undetermined. The CDR3 runs 12 residues. Trimming stripped 2 bases from V and 6 bases from J, with 4 bases between. Germline values: CDR1 KGHSH, CDR2 LQKENI. CDR3 DNA sequence: TGTGCCAGCTCACCAACAGATGAAAAACTGTTTTTT. Translated, it gives CASSPTDEKLFF.

This chain uses TRBV10-3 with TRBJ2-5, with TRBD2 matching over 8 bases. The length of the CDR3 is 14 residues. V shed 6 bases and J 3 bases; nucleotides not matched to a gene: 6. CDR1 and CDR2 (germline): ENHRY, SYGVKD. The CDR3 bases are TGTGCCATCAGAGACGGACTAGCCGAAGAGACCCAGTACTTC. Protein sequence: CAIRDGLAEETQYF.

Notes on this clone: One junction end does not reproduce the germline sequence, and a read error may be involved. The J gene is TRBJ1-4, the V gene TRBV6-1; no firm D call. Germline V gene sequence: CDR1 MNHNS, CDR2 SASEGT. CDR3 length equals 11 residues. CDR3 DNA sequence: TGTGCCAGCAGTCCAGGACTGCCCCCGGTTTTT. Encoded protein: CASSPGLPPVF.

The gene calls are TRBV27 and TRBJ2-3, with TRBD1 matching over 7 bases. The CDR3 consists of 15 residues. Germline CDR1 reads MNHEY; CDR2 reads SMNVEV (reference sequence). The V gene end was trimmed by 1 base and the J gene end by 8 bases; junction bases not matched to a gene: 9. CDR3: CASSLWGQPEGTQYF. In DNA, the CDR3 is TGTGCCAGCAGTTTATGGGGACAGCCTGAGGGTACGCAGTATTTT.

This clone showed up just a few times. The chain uses TRBV6-5 and TRBJ1-1, with 8 bases identical to TRBD1. From germline, CDR1 is MNHEY and CDR2 SVGAGI. After removal of 0 bases from V and 5 bases from J, the junction contained 5 bases not matched to a gene. CDR3 length: 15 residues. For the CDR3, the DNA is TGTGCCAGCAGTTACTCTGTGACAGGGGAGACTGAAGCTTTCTTT. Its translation: CASSYSVTGETEAFF.

The chain joins TRBV11-2 to TRBJ2-3; D is unresolved. V dropped 6 bases and J dropped 2 bases, with 15 bases sitting between them. The CDR3 consists of 15 residues. The V gene's germline CDR1 is SGHAT and CDR2 FQNNGV. The CDR3 is CASSDLLIFTDTQYF. The CDR3 bases are TGTGCCAGCAGTGATCTTCTAATCTTCACAGATACGCAGTATTTT.

The chain joins TRBV9 to TRBJ2-3; 7 nucleotides line up with TRBD1. The CDR3 length is 15 residues. J gave up 0 bases and V 3 bases, and 4 bases lay outside the gene matches. Per germline, CDR1 SGDLS and CDR2 YYNGEE. Here the CDR3 reads CASSDGQVSTDTQYF. In DNA form, the CDR3 reads TGTGCCAGCAGCGACGGACAGGTTAGCACAGATACGCAGTATTTT. Based on the CDR3 plus reference TRBV9 and TRBJ2-3, the full variable domain is DSGVTQTPKHLITATGQRVTLRCSPRSGDLSVYWYQQSLDQGLQFLIQYYNGEERAKGNILERFSAQQFPDLHSELNLSSLELGDSALYFCASSDGQVSTDTQYFGPGTRLTVL.

The rearrangement links TRBV27 to TRBJ1-5; 10 bases map to TRBD1. The trim removed 6 bases at V and 5 bases at J, leaving 1 base unmatched. This CDR3 has 13 amino acids. Germline assignment: CDR1 MNHEY and CDR2 SMNVEV (reference sequence). The CDR3 reads CASRGTGDQPQHF. In nucleotides, the CDR3 is TGTGCCAGCAGAGGGACAGGGGATCAGCCCCAGCATTTT.

In the case of this clone: At one of its ends the junction is not consistent with the germline gene, which may arise from a read error. The rearrangement joins TRBV7-6 to TRBJ2-7; weak D call: TRBD1 (6 bases). The germline CDR1 and CDR2 sequences are SGHVS and FNYEAQ. The CDR3 length is 14 residues. The CDR3 loop reads CASSLEDRFYEQYF. CDR3 sequence (DNA): TGTGCCAGCAGTTTAGAAGACAGGTTCTACGAGCAGTACTTC. Full variable domain (missing parts from reference TRBV7-6 and TRBJ2-7): GAGVSQSPRYKVTKRGQDVALRCDPISGHVSLYWYRQALGQGPEFLTYFNYEAQQDKSGLPNDRFSAERPEGSISTLTIQRTEQRDSAMYRCASSLEDRFYEQYFGPGTRLTVT.

The V and J genes are TRBV23-1 and TRBJ1-1; 10 bases map to TRBD1. TRBV23-1 is filed as an ORF, its function uncertain. CDR3 length: 15 amino acids. The trim removed 6 bases at V and 1 base at J, leaving 5 bases unmatched. The CDR3 reads CASRGDRGSNTEAFF. CDR3 DNA: TGCGCCAGCAGGGGGGACAGGGGCTCGAACACTGAAGCTTTCTTT.

The rearrangement links TRBV7-5 to TRBJ2-3; the DNA was not used to check the table's D call, TRBD2. TRBV7-5 is flagged as a pseudogene. CDR3 length equals 15 residues. Written as DNA, the CDR3 is TGTGTCAGAAGCTCTCGGGAGGTCCAGAGCGATACGCAGTATTTT. It specifies CVRSSREVQSDTQYF.

This clone has just a few counts. The chain uses TRBV27 and TRBJ1-5; 7 positions agree with TRBD1. V shed 3 bases, J shed 2 bases, and the junction held 1 base outside the gene matches. Looked up from germline, CDR1 is MNHEY and CDR2 is SMNVEV (reference sequence). This CDR3 has 14 residues. The CDR3 here is CASSFGTGNQPQHF. In DNA form, the CDR3 reads TGTGCCAGCAGTTTTGGGACAGGCAATCAGCCCCAGCATTTT.